One sample yielded the 21 T cell receptor beta chains listed below, sequenced in a study of cytomegalovirus exposure and HLA in healthy donors. Use of 60 Vbeta and 13 Jbeta primers characterized the PCR. Some clones are missing from TCRdb's copy, which holds only in-frame ones; the method was immunoSEQ multiplex PCR. In the table there are about 120,000 clones, approximately 80% of which are singletons. Sequencing was done on a sample of PBMCs. All receptors come from a woman between 40 and 55 years old in good health and CMV-seropositive.

V usage is TRBV29-1 and J usage is TRBJ2-2; no firm D call. From germline, CDR1 is SQVTM and CDR2 ANQGSEA. The CDR3 runs 15 residues. Trimming left V 0 bases short and J 1 base short, with 9 bases between. The CDR3 reads CSVEDSPGNTGELFF. The CDR3, as DNA: TGCAGCGTTGAAGATTCCCCGGGGAACACCGGGGAGCTGTTTTTT.

The CDR3 nucleotides read TGTGCCAGCAGCTTAGGGGTTAGCGGGGGGCGAGAGACCCAGTACTTC. Translated, it gives CASSLGVSGGRETQYF. The chain recombines TRBV7-3 with TRBJ2-5; 10 nucleotides line up with TRBD2. The V segment lost 2 bases and the J segment 4 bases; nucleotides outside the gene matches: 7. This CDR3 spans 16 amino acids. CDR1 and CDR2 (germline): SGHTA, FQGTGA.

V usage is TRBV5-6 and J usage is TRBJ2-5; a weak D match, TRBD2 (5 bases). V gave up 1 base and J gave up 5 bases, with 12 bases separating them. Germline V gives CDR1 SGHDT, CDR2 YYEEEE. This CDR3 comprises 14 residues. CDR3 DNA sequence: TGTGCCAGCAGCTTGCCCGCGGGCGGGGAGACCCAGTACTTC. Translation gives CASSLPAGGETQYF.

V gene TRBV6-5 combines with J gene TRBJ1-2; possible D gene TRBD1, 5 bases. V was pared by 4 bases and J by 4 bases, with 13 bases between. The CDR3 length is 14 residues. The V gene's germline CDR1 is MNHEY and CDR2 SVGAGI. Written as DNA, the CDR3 is TGTGCCAGCAGTTCCCCGGGACTGATCTATGGCTACACCTTC. Its translation is CASSSPGLIYGYTF.

The chain is built from TRBV4-3 and TRBJ1-6; no clear D gene. Germline V gene data show CDR1 as LGHNA and CDR2 as YSLEER. This CDR3 has 17 amino acids. V was shortened by 0 bases and J by 0 bases, with 9 bases between the two germline ends. The CDR3 bases are TGCGCCAGCAGCCAAGAAACGGGGAGCTCCTATAATTCACCCCTCCACTTT. The encoded protein is CASSQETGSSYNSPLHF.

The chain joins TRBV5-4 to TRBJ2-3, with D perhaps matching TRBD2 (6 bases). Trimming left V 3 bases short and J 5 bases short, with 10 bases between. The germline gives CDR1 SGHNT, CDR2 YYREEE (reference sequence). This CDR3 contains 13 residues. CDR3 in amino acids: CASSSRREDTQYF. For the CDR3, the DNA is TGTGCCAGCAGCTCGAGGAGGGAAGATACGCAGTATTTT.

The rearrangement joins TRBV9 to TRBJ1-2; no clear D gene. This CDR3 contains 14 residues. V was shortened by 0 bases and J by 1 base, with 7 bases between the two germline ends. CDR1 and CDR2 from the germline V gene are SGDLS and YYNGEE. CDR3 bases: TGTGCCAGCAGCGTAGATCACAGTAACTATGGCTACACCTTC. Translating it yields CASSVDHSNYGYTF.

For the CDR3, the DNA is TGCGCCAGCAGCTTGTTGACAGCGAATGAAAAACTGTTTTTT. Translating gives CASSLLTANEKLFF. The V and J genes are TRBV5-1 and TRBJ1-4; a weak D match, TRBD1 (5 bases). The CDR3 contains 14 residues. V lost 1 base to trimming and J lost 5 bases, with 9 bases between them. CDR1 SGHRS and CDR2 YFSETQ come from the germline V gene.

This clone was counted only a few times. V gene TRBV6-6 combines with J gene TRBJ2-1; 9 bases are a match to TRBD1. There are 14 residues in the CDR3. Germline trimming cut 5 bases from V and 7 bases from J; bases unmatched to any gene: 6. Germline CDR1 is MNHNY and CDR2 is SVGAGI (reference sequence). CDR3 sequence: CASSPYRGRNEQFF. As DNA, the CDR3 is TGTGCCAGCAGTCCATACAGGGGGCGAAATGAGCAGTTCTTC.

The genes are TRBV29-1 and TRBJ1-2, with TRBD1 as a possible D gene (6 bases). Trimming removed 5 bases from V and 3 bases from J, with 16 bases in between. The CDR3 extends over 14 amino acids. Germline V lookup: CDR1 SQVTM, CDR2 ANQGSEA. In DNA form, the CDR3 reads TGCAGCGTTCGGTCGCAGGGGACCCACTATGGCTACACCTTC. Protein sequence: CSVRSQGTHYGYTF.

The chain's CDR3 is CAIRGQGDRYGYTF. Here the CDR3 DNA reads TGTGCCATTCGGGGGCAGGGGGATCGGTATGGCTACACCTTC. This chain connects TRBV10-3 to TRBJ1-2; 7 bases are shared with TRBD1. CDR1 is ENHRY, CDR2 SYGVKD, per germline. V shed 9 bases, J shed 5 bases, and the junction held 12 bases outside the gene matches. The CDR3 totals 14 residues.

This chain joins TRBV29-1 and TRBJ1-1; 8 nucleotides agree with TRBD1. Germline V gene data show CDR1 as SQVTM and CDR2 as ANQGSEA. The CDR3 is 13 amino acids. With V trimmed by 4 bases and J by 6 bases, 7 bases remained unmatched. In DNA, the CDR3 is TGCAGCGTTGGGAGGACAGGGAATCCTGAAGCTTTCTTT. Translating gives CSVGRTGNPEAFF.

The genes are TRBV4-2 and TRBJ2-1; 7 bases line up with TRBD1. V dropped 4 bases and J dropped 5; count of bases not matched to a gene: 8. CDR1 and CDR2 from the germline V gene are LGHNA and YNFKEQ. The CDR3 loop spans 15 amino acids. The CDR3 spells CASSLGQASHNEQFF. The CDR3 bases are TGTGCCAGCAGCCTCGGACAGGCTTCCCACAATGAGCAGTTCTTC.

The chain couples TRBV10-2 to TRBJ2-3, with 8 bases lining up with TRBD2. The CDR3 is made up of 14 amino acids. CDR1 is WSHSY, CDR2 SAAADI, per germline. Trimming removed 4 bases from V and 6 bases from J; junction bases left unmatched: 6. The DNA of the CDR3 is TGCGCCAGCAGTGGGGCGGGGGGCCTCGATACGCAGTATTTT. This gives the protein CASSGAGGLDTQYF.

The chain is built from TRBV5-6 and TRBJ2-3; 7 bases match TRBD1. The CDR3 has 13 residues. Germline CDR1 is SGHDT and CDR2 is YYEEEE. V shed 1 base, J shed 4 bases, and the junction held 0 bases outside the gene matches. For the CDR3, the DNA is TGTGCCAGCAGCTTGCAGGGGGCAGATACGCAGTATTTT. This sequence encodes CASSLQGADTQYF.

About this clone: Within the sample, other DNA sequences also encode this same CDR3. V usage is TRBV9 and J usage is TRBJ2-7; 12 bases are a match to TRBD2. This CDR3 has 15 residues. Unmatched junction bases numbered 2, after V lost 0 bases and J lost 4 bases. Germline CDR1 and CDR2: SGDLS and YYNGEE. The CDR3 spells CASSVGLAGVYEQYF. CDR3 coding DNA: TGTGCCAGCAGCGTAGGACTAGCGGGAGTTTACGAGCAGTACTTC.

To note about this clone: One end of the junction fails to match germline, which may point to a read error. The chain has TRBV10-3 and TRBJ2-1; D remains unclear. The germline V gene encodes CDR1 ENHRY and CDR2 SYGVKD. The CDR3 extends over 15 amino acids. DNA of the CDR3: TGTGCCGTCAGTGAGTCAAGAGAAGCCTACAATGAGCAGTTCTTC. Its protein product is CAVSESREAYNEQFF.

The rearrangement joins TRBV19 to TRBJ2-7; 7 bases agree with TRBD2. After removal of 6 bases from V and 4 bases from J, the junction contained 12 bases not matched to a gene. The CDR3 is 15 amino acids. CDR1 LNHDA and CDR2 SQIVND come from the germline V gene (reference sequence). CDR3 nucleotides: TGTGCCAGTAGCCTCCGGGGGGACTACGTTTACGAGCAGTACTTC. Its protein product is CASSLRGDYVYEQYF.

Points on this clone: The junction departs from germline at one end; a sequencing error may be responsible. The chain employs TRBV6-5 and TRBJ2-7; 9 nucleotides align to TRBD1. This CDR3 has 15 residues. Germline CDR1 is MNHEY and CDR2 is SVGAGI. In DNA, the CDR3 is TGTGCCAGCAGTCCCCAGGACAGGGGCTCCCACGAGCAGTACTTC. Translated, it gives CASSPQDRGSHEQYF.

J is TRBJ2-5 and V is TRBV7-9; 9 nucleotides match TRBD2. Germline CDR1 is SEHNR and CDR2 is FQNEAQ (reference sequence). The CDR3 is 13 amino acids. V lost 4 bases, J lost 5 bases, and 2 bases stayed unmatched. The CDR3 region has the DNA TGTGCCAGCAGCTCCGGACTAGCGGAGACCCAGTACTTC. Translating it yields CASSSGLAETQYF.

The chain links TRBV6-5 to TRBJ2-5; 8 nucleotides agree with TRBD2. The DNA end lines up better with TRBJ2-7; the J call may be wrong. Germline V lookup: CDR1 MNHEY, CDR2 SVGAGI. This CDR3 has 15 residues. The CDR3 DNA reads as TGTGCCAGCAGTTACTCTCGGGAGGGCCTCTACGAGCAGTACTTC. Translation gives CASSYSREGLYEQYF.